Listed below are T cell receptor beta chains from one sample, sequenced in a study of blood T cell repertoires in COVID-19. Using immunoSEQ multiplex PCR, the repertoire was profiled, and TCRdb retains in-frame clones only, with some absent. The sample holds about 5,900 clones, approximately 87% seen once. Material: peripheral blood. The origin of the receptors is a man aged 60 to 75 with acute or convalescent COVID-19. Each CDR3 is given with its conserved first and last residue. D genes are given only for firm matches. Size tells how often a clone was seen (once, few, many) or the class of an expanded clone, and some rows leave it out.

.	TRBJ2-5	TRBV12-5	.	TGTGCTAGTGGTTTGGTGAGGGCAAGAGAAACCCAGTACTTC	CASGLVRARETQYF
.	TRBJ1-3	TRBV2	.	TGTGCCAGCAGGAGGCAGGGTGGAAACACCATATATTTT	CASRRQGGNTIYF
TRBD2	TRBJ2-1	TRBV5-1	few	TGCGCCAGCAGTTTGACGGGACTAGCGGTTTACAATGAGCAGTTCTTC	CASSLTGLAVYNEQFF
TRBD1	TRBJ1-6	TRBV7-8	.	TGTGCCAGCAGCCTACCGCGGACAGGGCCGAGCTCCTATAATTCACCCCTCCACTTT	CASSLPRTGPSSYNSPLHF
TRBD2	TRBJ2-7	TRBV7-9	.	TGTGCCAGCAGCCCAGATCTTAGCGGGAGGGCCTACGAGCAGTACTTC	CASSPDLSGRAYEQYF
.	TRBJ1-1	TRBV7-2	.	TGTGCCAGCAGCTTAGGGGTGGCAGGGAAGAGTAAATTTGAAGCTTTCTTT	CASSLGVAGKSKFEAFF
TRBD1	TRBJ1-2	TRBV4-1	.	TGCGCCAGCAGCCAGCCCCCCACGTCGCAGGGGGAAGGCGGACGTGGCTACACCTTC	CASSQPPTSQGEGGRGYTF
.	TRBJ1-5	TRBV27	.	TGTGCCAGCAGTCCTAACTGGTATCAGCCCCAGCATTTT	CASSPNWYQPQHF
.	TRBJ2-2	TRBV19	.	TGTGCCAGTAGTGAGATACAGGGTACCCCCGGGGAGCTGTTTTTT	CASSEIQGTPGELFF
TRBD2	TRBJ2-1	TRBV24-1	.	TGTGCCACCAGTGATTTTCTAGGTGGCGGCGCGGGGGGCCCGGGGAATGAGCAGTTCTTC	CATSDFLGGGAGGPGNEQFF
.	TRBJ2-7	TRBV14	.	TGTGCCAGCAGCCGTTTTCTTTTTGAGCAGTACTTC	CASSRFLFEQYF
TRBD1	TRBJ1-2	TRBV4-1	.	TGCGCCAGCAGCCAAGATCCGGACAGGGGTTATGGCTACACCTTC	CASSQDPDRGYGYTF
.	TRBJ1-2	TRBV7-6	.	TGTGCCAGCAGCTTAGTCAGTTTGGGGGCCAGTGGCTACACCTTC	CASSLVSLGASGYTF
.	TRBJ1-6	TRBV5-5	.	TGTGCCAGCAGCTTGTGGGGGCAGAGCTCCTATAATTCACCCCTCCACTTT	CASSLWGQSSYNSPLHF
TRBD2	TRBJ2-3	TRBV14	.	TGTGCCAGCAGCCAACGGGGTCGGGGGGTAGATACGCAGTATTTT	CASSQRGRGVDTQYF
.	TRBJ2-5	TRBV28	.	TGTGCCAGCAGTCCCCTCGGGGGGCGCCAGACCCAGTACTTC	CASSPLGGRQTQYF
.	TRBJ1-1	TRBV6-6	.	TGTGCCAGCAGCTCCACGACAGCAGAAGCTTTCTTT	CASSSTTAEAFF
TRBD1	TRBJ1-4	TRBV5-6	.	TGTGCCAGCAGCAGTACAGGGGCGGCTAATGAAAAACTGTTTTTT	CASSSTGAANEKLFF
.	TRBJ1-6	TRBV7-2	.	TGTGCCAGCAGCTTAGAGACAGGAAATTCACCCCTCCACTTT	CASSLETGNSPLHF
.	TRBJ1-5	TRBV6-1	.	TGTGCCAGCAGTGCCCGACAGCAATCTAGCAATCAGCCCCAGCATTTT	CASSARQQSSNQPQHF
.	TRBJ2-7	TRBV30	.	TGTGCCTGGAGTGTATGGGACACCACCTACGAGCAGTACTTC	CAWSVWDTTYEQYF
TRBD1	TRBJ1-5	TRBV5-1	.	TGCGCCAGCAGCTTTACGGGGACAGGGGGGGAAGATAGCAATCAGCCCCAGCATTTT	CASSFTGTGGEDSNQPQHF
TRBD1	TRBJ1-2	TRBV7-9	.	TGTGCCAGCAGCTCAGGACAGGGGGCACGTGGCTACACCTTC	CASSSGQGARGYTF
.	TRBJ2-3	TRBV28	.	TGTGCCAGCACGGGAGATACGCAGTATTTT	CASTGDTQYF
TRBD2	TRBJ2-5	TRBV7-9	.	TGTGCCAGCAGCAGTAGCGGGGAAGAGACCCAGTACTTC	CASSSSGEETQYF
TRBD1	TRBJ2-6	TRBV6-6	.	TGTGCCAGCAATAACCCCCAGGGGGCTGGGGCCAACGTCCTGACTTTC	CASNNPQGAGANVLTF
TRBD2	TRBJ2-3	TRBV3-1/TRBV3-2	.	TGTGCCAGCAGCCAAGCTCTGCGGGGGAGGGATACGCAGTATTTT	CASSQALRGRDTQYF
.	TRBJ2-1	TRBV6-4	.	TGTGCCAGCAGTGACTCGGCTAACAGTGGGCACAATGAGCAGTTCTTC	CASSDSANSGHNEQFF